Detailed here is one TCR beta chain. The record originates from a study of blood T cell repertoires in COVID-19. As for the study in general: Spain, Italy and the United States supplied samples that represented acute and convalescent COVID-19. PBMCs, B-cell-depleted T cells, or T cells were the source of the cDNA or gDNA that made up the material.

With V trimmed by 4 bases and J by 5 bases, 7 bases remained unmatched. The CDR3 covers 15 residues. Germline V gene lookup returns CDR1 SGHTA and CDR2 FQGTGA. Study processing details: For nucleated cells, counts were estimated from reference gene primer amplification. Some clones are missing from TCRdb's copy, which holds only in-frame ones; the method was immunoSEQ multiplex PCR. V, J and clone size are taken as reported in that table, and D and trimming were inferred from the DNA itself. Here the sample spans hundreds of thousands of clones, about 87% being singletons. The material sequenced was peripheral blood. The genes are TRBV7-3 and TRBJ2-3, with TRBD2 matching 9 bases. The TCR sequence derives from a human donor in a cohort sampled during active COVID-19. CDR3 sequence: CASSSPTSGEDTQYF. As DNA, the CDR3 is TGTGCCAGCAGCTCACCGACTAGCGGCGAAGATACGCAGTATTTT.